A selection of T cell receptor beta chains follows, all from one sample in a study of blood T cells in healthy people across ages. TCRdb reanalysed the 5' RACE reads using MiXCR and keeps one entry per CDR3 protein. The data hold 2 million or so distinct CDR3 sequences, with about 50% observed a single time. The material sequenced was blood. All receptors derive from a woman aged 40-49 years in good health. The CDR3 runs from the conserved cysteine through the conserved F or W. The D gene is left open where the match is weak. Clone size is given for some rows only: seen once, a few or many times, or a class if the clone is expanded.

d_gene	v_gene	abundance	j_gene	CDR3aa	CDR3nt
TRBD1	TRBV29-1	.	TRBJ1-1	CSVRTGRDTEAFF	TGCAGCGTCCGGACAGGGCGGGACACTGAAGCTTTCTTT
.	TRBV12-3/TRBV12-4	many	TRBJ2-5	CASSLRGREETQYF	TGTGCCAGCAGTTTAAGGGGGAGGGAAGAGACCCAGTACTTC
.	TRBV20-1	.	TRBJ2-3	CSARPPRQGPYTDTQYF	TGCAGTGCTAGACCCCCGAGGCAGGGACCCTACACAGATACGCAGTATTTT
TRBD1	TRBV6-5	.	TRBJ2-1	CASSSWDSGAKGEQFF	TGTGCCAGCAGTTCGTGGGACAGTGGGGCAAAGGGAGAGCAGTTCTTC
TRBD1	TRBV29-1	.	TRBJ2-5	CSVGIGTGVETQYF	TGCAGCGTTGGGATCGGGACAGGGGTAGAGACCCAGTACTTC
.	TRBV12-3/TRBV12-4	few	TRBJ2-5	CASTKVLREETQYF	TGTGCCAGCACCAAGGTCCTCAGAGAGGAGACCCAGTACTTC
.	TRBV29-1	.	TRBJ1-2	CSVEVRGGDYGNTF	TGCAGCGTTGAAGTCAGGGGAGGCGACTATGGCAACACCTTC
.	TRBV4-1	few	TRBJ2-7	CASSQEQVKQYF	TGCGCCAGCAGCCAAGAACAGGTTAAGCAGTACTTC
.	TRBV14	few	TRBJ2-5	CASSQSRQASYQETQYF	TGTGCCAGCAGCCAATCGAGACAGGCGTCATACCAAGAGACCCAGTACTTC
.	TRBV5-1	.	TRBJ2-5	CASSLVTGGDRETQYF	TGCGCCAGCAGCTTGGTTACAGGAGGGGATAGAGAGACCCAGTACTTC
TRBD1	TRBV6-5	few	TRBJ1-5	CASSYETGLQPQHF	TGTGCCAGCAGTTACGAGACAGGGCTTCAGCCCCAGCATTTT
.	TRBV20-1	few	TRBJ2-5	CSASPGHQETQYF	TGCAGTGCCTCTCCGGGCCATCAAGAGACCCAGTACTTC
TRBD1	TRBV20-1	.	TRBJ2-3	CSARKTGVVDTQYF	TGCAGTGCTAGAAAAACAGGGGTAGTAGATACGCAGTATTTT
.	TRBV18	.	TRBJ2-5	CASSPRPGTQETQYF	TGTGCCAGCTCACCCCGTCCCGGGACCCAAGAGACCCAGTACTTC